These T cell receptor beta chains were read from a single sample in a study of blood T cell repertoires in COVID-19. Sequenced by immunoSEQ multiplex PCR; TCRdb stores in-frame clones only, minus some. The sample consists of about 120,000 clones, about 88% of them appearing once. Specimen: peripheral blood. The receptor set was obtained from a man aged 55 to 70 with COVID-19, enrolled during active disease. CDR3s include the opening cysteine and the closing phenylalanine or tryptophan. Fields, in order: D gene, clone size, V gene, J gene, CDR3 DNA, CDR3 protein. The D gene is left open where the match is weak. Clone size appears in some rows only: once, few, many, or a class for an expanded clone.

>-|-|TRBV2|TRBJ2-7
TGTGCCAGCAGTGACCAGGTGGGAGAAGAGCAGTACTTC
CASSDQVGEEQYF
>TRBD1|once|TRBV7-3|TRBJ1-1
TGTGCCAGCAGCTTAGGAGGGACAGGGGATTACACTGAAGCTTTCTTT
CASSLGGTGDYTEAFF
>-|-|TRBV30|TRBJ1-2
TGTGCCTGGAGTCCAAGCGGAAACTATGGCTACACCTTC
CAWSPSGNYGYTF
>-|-|TRBV29-1|TRBJ1-1
TGCAGCGTTGAACGGGAGAAACGTGCTGAAGCTTTCTTT
CSVEREKRAEAFF
>TRBD1|once|TRBV4-1|TRBJ1-5
TGCGCCAGCAGCCAAGTCGACAGGGACAGTCAGCCCCAGCATTTT
CASSQVDRDSQPQHF
>TRBD2|-|TRBV7-2|TRBJ2-7
TGTGCCAGCACCCGACTAGCTGCCTCCTACGAGCAGTACTTC
CASTRLAASYEQYF
>-|once|TRBV18|TRBJ2-1
TGTGCCAGCTCACCACTTAATGCGAAGACCTACAATGAGCAGTTCTTC
CASSPLNAKTYNEQFF
>TRBD1|-|TRBV30|TRBJ1-3
TGTGCCTGGAGCGGACCGGGACAGAGCTCTGGAAACACCATATATTTT
CAWSGPGQSSGNTIYF
>-|-|TRBV4-1|TRBJ2-3
TGCGCCAGCAGCCAAGCGAGGGGGAGGGGCACAGATACGCAGTATTTT
CASSQARGRGTDTQYF
>-|-|TRBV29-1|TRBJ1-2
TGCAGCGTTGTGCTGCGCTATGGCTACACCTTC
CSVVLRYGYTF
>TRBD1|-|TRBV15|TRBJ1-2
TGTGCCACCAGCAGTAACACAGGGGAGGCTAACTATGGCTACACCTTC
CATSSNTGEANYGYTF
>-|once|TRBV5-4|TRBJ2-3
TGTGCCAGCAGCTTGGTCGGGGCAGATACGCAGTATTTT
CASSLVGADTQYF
>TRBD1|-|TRBV5-1|TRBJ2-7
TGCGCCAGCAGCCCCGGGACAGCTTCCTACGAGCAGTACTTC
CASSPGTASYEQYF
>-|-|TRBV6-5|TRBJ1-1
TGTGCCAGCATCCATCAGCAGGGGAACACTGAAGCTTTCTTT
CASIHQQGNTEAFF
>-|once|TRBV24-1|TRBJ1-6
TGTGCCACCAGTGCCGATAGTAATTCACCCCTCCACTTT
CATSADSNSPLHF
>-|-|TRBV3-1/TRBV3-2|TRBJ1-1
TGTGCCACCTTGAGCGGGGGAGGCACTGAAGCTTTCTTT
CATLSGGGTEAFF
>-|-|TRBV5-1|TRBJ1-4
TGCGCCAGCAGCTTGGAGACATATGAAAAACTGTTTTTT
CASSLETYEKLFF
>TRBD1|-|TRBV6-2/TRBV6-3|TRBJ1-1
TGTGCCAGCAGTCTACAGGGGTTGGGCACTGAAGCTTTCTTT
CASSLQGLGTEAFF
>-|-|TRBV10-2|TRBJ1-2
TGCGCCAGCAGTGATCCGGGGGGGTTCCCGACTATCTATGGCTACACCTTC
CASSDPGGFPTIYGYTF
>-|-|TRBV18|TRBJ1-4
TGTGCCAGCTCACCAACGCTTGAGCAACTGTTTTTT
CASSPTLEQLFF
>-|-|TRBV11-2|TRBJ1-1
TGTGCCAGCAGCTCCATCAGGGGGAACACTGAAGCTTTCTTT
CASSSIRGNTEAFF
>-|-|TRBV20-1|TRBJ2-7
TGCAGTGCAAGAAGAGTAGAACAGTACTTC
CSARRVEQYF
>-|-|TRBV2|TRBJ1-4
TGTGCCAGCAGTGCCCCTGATGGAGGGAGGGCCGCAACTAATGAAAAACTGTTTTTT
CASSAPDGGRAATNEKLFF
>-|-|TRBV30|TRBJ1-3
TGTGCCTGCGGGATGAGCTCTGGAAACACCATATATTTT
CACGMSSGNTIYF